The sequence of this T cell receptor beta chain was determined in a study of PD-1 blockade in classical Hodgkin lymphoma (dated by TCRdb to the early 2020s). About the investigation overall: Nivolumab dosing was 3 mg/kg intravenously every 2 weeks, continuing until either disease progression or unacceptable toxicity. A peripheral blood immune signature of response to PD-1 blockade in classical Hodgkin lymphoma was defined using TCR beta sequencing and CyTOF. Results and caveats for the whole study, not just this receptor: Trial patients achieving complete response had baseline diversity similar to newly diagnosed patients, whereas partial responders and progressors had significantly lower diversity. Baseline TCR diversity was reported to be lower in newly diagnosed patients than in healthy donors and to be lower still in relapsed/refractory patients. Patients starting nivolumab less than 1 year after ASCT had lower diversity and were excluded from later analyses to avoid confounding by immune reconstitution. CD4+ but not CD8+ TCR diversity rose significantly by C4D1 (p=0.0027 vs p=0.16), most apparent in complete responders (p=0.02). The study covered only a single clinical trial cohort, and the causes of the repertoire differences, possibly disease activity or prior therapy, were still not defined.

In regard to this clone: Its antigen is unknown. No much larger clone is present one base from it, and per-base qualities are unavailable.

The sample's time point label, decoded: cycle 1 day 1 (C1D1), immediately before nivolumab initiation. Relapse after autologous stem cell transplantation had occurred in all trial patients, and cohorts A, B and C were distinguished by prior brentuximab vedotin exposure. A total of around 60 patients with relapsed/refractory classical Hodgkin lymphoma made up the trial cohort, and each patient's best overall response was complete response, partial response or progressive disease. Trial patients were treated with single-agent nivolumab in the multi-cohort phase II CheckMate 205 trial. An independent review committee assessed best overall response using the 2007 International Working Group response criteria. Trial PBMCs were collected immediately before nivolumab initiation (C1D1) and during therapy at cycle 2 day 1 and cycle 4 day 1. Peripheral blood was collected in 8 mL Vacutainer Cell Preparation Tubes, from which PBMCs were isolated by centrifugation and then cryopreserved.

The V end gives up 5 bases and the J end 9 bases, leaving 19 bases in the junction not matched to a gene. The CDR3, from cysteine to phenylalanine, totals 18 residues. Just CDR3 DNA is preserved here, 54 bases in frame from base 1. In the germline V gene (reference sequence), CDR1 corresponds to MNHEY and CDR2 to SMNVEV. The Qiagen DNeasy kit was used to extract genomic DNA from unsorted PBMCs and from the negatively selected CD4+ and CD8+ fractions. TCR beta CDR3 regions were amplified by immunoSEQ multiplex PCR using primers annealing to V and J segments. A synthetic immune receptor repertoire was used to minimize amplification bias, and any remaining bias was removed computationally after sequencing. Per the authors' processing: Custom Python scripts were used to quantify repertoire diversity as the Shannon entropy index. The unsorted, CD4+ and CD8+ repertoires were each analyzed separately, with the exception of combined analyses, where CD4+ and CD8+ sequences were merged in silico. A clone counted as expanded when the clone's frequency after treatment rose at least 2-fold relative to C1D1, and clones undetected at baseline were given a pseudocount of 0.5. Singleton clones were defined as clones with 0 or 1 copy at C1D1, and non-singleton clones were defined as clones with 2 or more copies. Clones expanded in unsorted samples were annotated as CD4+, CD8+ or unknown by matching protein sequences in sorted samples from the same patient. Wilcoxon tests on paired samples were used to test changes in diversity from C1D1 to C4D1. TCRdb took this table from immuneACCESS and kept in-frame rearrangements with V and J called. Such tables lack part of the clones; where checked against another copy, unresolved V genes explain under half of the gap, and the rest is unexplained. V and J calls and clone size are copied from that table; D and trimming were computed from the DNA. This sample lists about 97,000 clones; approximately 80% were detected once. Together, the top ten hold more than 10% of the sample.

Here the sequenced sample was peripheral blood mononuclear cells (PBMCs), taken at baseline. The clonotype originates from a human donor with classical Hodgkin lymphoma. The sequence joins TRBV27 to TRBJ2-1; 10 central nucleotides agree with TRBD1. CDR3 loop: CASSRSPAGTGVYSEQFF. The nucleotide sequence reads TGTGCCAGCAGTCGGAGCCCGGCGGGGACAGGGGTTTATAGTGAGCAGTTCTTC.